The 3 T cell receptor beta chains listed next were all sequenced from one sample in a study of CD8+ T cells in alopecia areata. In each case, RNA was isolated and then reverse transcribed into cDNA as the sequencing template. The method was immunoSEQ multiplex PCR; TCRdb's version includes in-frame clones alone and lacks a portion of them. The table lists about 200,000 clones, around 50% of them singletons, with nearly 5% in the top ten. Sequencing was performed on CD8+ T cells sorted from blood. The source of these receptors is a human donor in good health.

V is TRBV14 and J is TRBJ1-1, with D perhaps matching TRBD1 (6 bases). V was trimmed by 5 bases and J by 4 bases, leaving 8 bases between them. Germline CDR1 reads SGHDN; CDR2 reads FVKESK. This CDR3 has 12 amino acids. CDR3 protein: CASSFRGTEAFF. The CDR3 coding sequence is TGTGCCAGCAGCTTCAGGGGCACTGAAGCTTTCTTT.

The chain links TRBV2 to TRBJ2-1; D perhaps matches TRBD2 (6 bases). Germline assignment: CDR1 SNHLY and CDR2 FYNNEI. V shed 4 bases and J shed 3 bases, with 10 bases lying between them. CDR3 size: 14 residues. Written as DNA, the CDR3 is TGTGCCAGCAGTGTCGGTAGCGGCTACAATGAGCAGTTCTTC. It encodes CASSVGSGYNEQFF.

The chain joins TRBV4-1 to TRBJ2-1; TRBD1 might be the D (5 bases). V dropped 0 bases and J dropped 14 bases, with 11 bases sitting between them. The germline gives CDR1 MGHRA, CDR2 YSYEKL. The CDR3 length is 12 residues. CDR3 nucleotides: TGCGCCAGCAGCCAAGAAGGGGATAGGAAGTTCTTC. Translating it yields CASSQEGDRKFF.